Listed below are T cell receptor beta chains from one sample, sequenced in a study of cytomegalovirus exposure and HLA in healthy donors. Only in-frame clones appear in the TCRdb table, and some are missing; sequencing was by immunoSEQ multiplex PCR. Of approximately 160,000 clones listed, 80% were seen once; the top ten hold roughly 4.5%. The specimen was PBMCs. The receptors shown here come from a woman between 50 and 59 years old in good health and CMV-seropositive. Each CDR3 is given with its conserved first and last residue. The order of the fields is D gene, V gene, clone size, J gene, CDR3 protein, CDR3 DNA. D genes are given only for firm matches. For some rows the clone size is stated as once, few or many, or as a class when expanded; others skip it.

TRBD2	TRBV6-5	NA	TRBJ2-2	CASSGGAGTGELFF	TGTGCCAGCAGCGGGGGGGCCGGCACCGGGGAGCTGTTTTTT
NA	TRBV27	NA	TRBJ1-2	CASSINGNYGYTF	TGTGCCAGCAGTATCAACGGTAACTATGGCTACACCTTC
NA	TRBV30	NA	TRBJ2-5	CAWSVQVRGAQYF	TGTGCCTGGAGTGTCCAGGTTCGCGGGGCCCAGTACTTC
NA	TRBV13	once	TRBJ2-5	CASSLGGGSPYF	TGTGCCAGCAGCTTAGGTGGTGGGAGCCCGTACTTC
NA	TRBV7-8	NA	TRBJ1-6	CASSLAPGQDLYNSPLHF	TGTGCCAGCAGCTTAGCCCCCGGACAAGACCTTTATAATTCACCCCTCCACTTT
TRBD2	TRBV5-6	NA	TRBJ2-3	CASSLLAGGRTDTQYF	TGTGCCAGCAGCCTTCTAGCGGGAGGGCGAACAGATACGCAGTATTTT
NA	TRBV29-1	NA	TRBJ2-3	CSGTTGPYTNTQYF	TGCAGCGGCACAACAGGGCCCTACACGAATACGCAGTATTTT
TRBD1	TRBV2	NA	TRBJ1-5	CASRPDRGGIFVAPQHF	TGTGCCAGCAGACCGGACAGGGGGGGGATCTTTGTGGCCCCCCAGCATTTT
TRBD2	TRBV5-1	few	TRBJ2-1	CASSLAPAGTLNEQFF	TGCGCCAGCAGCTTGGCCCCAGCGGGAACCCTCAATGAGCAGTTCTTC
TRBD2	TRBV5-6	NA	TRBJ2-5	CASSLVGGYQETQYF	TGTGCCAGCAGCTTGGTCGGGGGGTACCAAGAGACCCAGTACTTC
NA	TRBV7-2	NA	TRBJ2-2	CASSSRGTSKDTGELFF	TGTGCCAGCAGCTCTAGAGGGACTTCGAAAGACACCGGGGAGCTGTTTTTT
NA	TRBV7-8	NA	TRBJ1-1	CASSSSTFTQGAFF	TGTGCCAGCAGCTCATCGACTTTCACCCAGGGAGCTTTCTTT
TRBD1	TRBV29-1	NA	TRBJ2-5	CSAADTGAKETQYF	TGCAGCGCCGCCGACACAGGGGCGAAAGAGACCCAGTACTTC
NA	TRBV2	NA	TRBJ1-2	CASSEVGGEEGYTF	TGTGCCAGCAGTGAAGTAGGCGGGGAAGAGGGCTACACCTTC
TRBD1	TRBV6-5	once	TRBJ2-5	CASRGTVQETQYF	TGTGCCAGCAGGGGGACAGTTCAAGAGACCCAGTACTTC
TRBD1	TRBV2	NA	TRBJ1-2	CASKGQGDGTF	TGTGCCAGCAAAGGGCAGGGGGACGGCACCTTC
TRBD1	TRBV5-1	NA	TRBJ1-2	CASSDRDSRGYTF	TGCGCCAGCAGCGACAGGGATTCACGGGGCTACACCTTC
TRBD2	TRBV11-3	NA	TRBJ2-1	CASSPGTSGYSEQFF	TGTGCCAGCAGCCCCGGGACTAGCGGGTATAGTGAGCAGTTCTTC
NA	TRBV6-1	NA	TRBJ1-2	CASSGNVGGLTRRDGYTF	TGTGCCAGCAGTGGGAATGTCGGGGGATTAACACGGAGGGATGGCTACACCTTC
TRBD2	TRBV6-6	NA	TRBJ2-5	CASSYLAGETQYF	TGTGCCAGCAGTTACCTAGCGGGAGAGACCCAGTACTTC
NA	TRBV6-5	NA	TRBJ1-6	CASSFLPGQRGSPLHF	TGTGCCAGCAGTTTTCTTCCGGGACAAAGAGGTTCACCCCTCCACTTT
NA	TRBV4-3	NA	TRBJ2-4	CASSQELGPRTKNIQYF	TGCGCCAGCAGCCAAGAACTGGGCCCACGAACCAAAAACATTCAGTACTTC
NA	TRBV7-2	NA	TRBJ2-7	CASSLGGQGYEQYF	TGTGCCAGCAGCTTAGGGGGGCAGGGGTACGAGCAGTACTTC
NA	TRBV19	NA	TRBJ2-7	CASSPSPGGISYEQYF	TGTGCCAGTAGTCCCTCCCCTGGAGGCATCTCCTACGAGCAGTACTTC
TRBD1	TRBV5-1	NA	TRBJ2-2	CASSLLTGGTGELFF	TGCGCCAGCAGCTTGCTTACAGGGGGCACCGGGGAGCTGTTTTTT
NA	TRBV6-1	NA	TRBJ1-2	CASSDVDRIVWGYTF	TGTGCCAGCAGTGATGTTGACAGGATTGTATGGGGGTACACCTTC
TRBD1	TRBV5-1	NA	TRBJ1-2	CASSSEQGASLYGYTF	TGCGCCAGCAGCTCGGAACAGGGGGCGAGCCTCTATGGCTACACCTTC
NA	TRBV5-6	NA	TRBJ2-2	CASRVQGRDFYTGELFF	TGTGCCAGCAGGGTGCAGGGAAGGGACTTCTACACCGGGGAGCTGTTTTTT
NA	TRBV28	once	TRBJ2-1	CASSLFGPPSYNEQFF	TGTGCCAGCAGTTTATTTGGGCCTCCCTCCTACAATGAGCAGTTCTTC
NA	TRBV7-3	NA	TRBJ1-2	CASSPGDRVGYGYTF	TGTGCCAGCAGCCCCGGGGATAGGGTAGGCTATGGCTACACCTTC
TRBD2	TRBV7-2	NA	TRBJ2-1	CASSPLAGGISSYNEQFF	TGTGCCAGCAGCCCTCTAGCGGGGGGGATCAGCTCCTACAATGAGCAGTTCTTC
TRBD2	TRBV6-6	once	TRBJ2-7	CASSESLAGGRREQYF	TGTGCCAGCAGCGAGTCACTAGCGGGAGGTAGGCGCGAGCAGTACTTC
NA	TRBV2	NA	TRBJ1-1	CASSELGGEAFF	TGTGCCAGCAGTGAATTGGGGGGTGAAGCTTTCTTT
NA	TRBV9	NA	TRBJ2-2	CASTYTGELFF	TGTGCCAGCACCTATACCGGGGAGCTGTTTTTT
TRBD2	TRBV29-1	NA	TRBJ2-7	CSVLGGAGTSGVYEQYF	TGCAGCGTTCTAGGGGGAGCTGGGACTAGCGGGGTATACGAGCAGTACTTC
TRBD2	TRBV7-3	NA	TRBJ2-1	CASSSLSGGPRNEQFF	TGTGCCAGCAGCTCTTTAAGCGGGGGGCCCAGGAATGAGCAGTTCTTC
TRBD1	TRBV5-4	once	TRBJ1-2	CASSLQGLDYGYTF	TGTGCCAGCAGCTTACAGGGGCTCGACTATGGCTACACCTTC
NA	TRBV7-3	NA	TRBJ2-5	CASSLQFSETQYF	TGTGCCAGCAGCTTACAGTTTTCGGAGACCCAGTACTTC
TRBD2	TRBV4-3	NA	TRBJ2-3	CASSPASGRTDTQYF	TGCGCCAGCAGCCCGGCTAGCGGCCGCACAGATACGCAGTATTTT
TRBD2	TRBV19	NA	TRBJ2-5	CASSISGAGETQYF	TGTGCCAGTAGTATCAGCGGGGCTGGCGAGACCCAGTACTTC
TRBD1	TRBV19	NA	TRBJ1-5	CASIIGTGFPNQPQHF	TGTGCCAGCATAATCGGGACAGGGTTTCCTAATCAGCCCCAGCATTTT
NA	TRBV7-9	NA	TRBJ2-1	CASSYTAGEQFF	TGTGCCAGCAGCTATACAGCCGGTGAGCAGTTCTTC